What follows describes a single T cell receptor (beta chain). Its antigen is undetermined. The CDR3 sequence is 13 residues long. Germline V gives CDR1 MDHEN, CDR2 SYDVKM. V shed 5 bases, J shed 4 bases, and the junction held 2 bases outside the gene matches. PCR involved 60 Vbeta and 13 Jbeta primers. The table came from immunoSEQ multiplex PCR; TCRdb's copy has only in-frame clones and leaves some out. The sample consists of some 150,000 clones, approximately 80% of them appearing once. The source of the sample is a study of cytomegalovirus exposure and HLA in healthy donors. The study, taken as a whole, reports: Later analysis indicated greater clonal expansion among HLA-associated TCR beta chains than among equally common other chains. Roughly uniform sequencing depth across donors was assumed, possibly incorrectly. Most CMV-associated TCR beta chains were later found to appear HLA-restricted.

The receptor's source is a man between 25 and 39 years old in good health and CMV-seropositive. Sequencing input: PBMCs. V is TRBV28 and J is TRBJ2-4, with 7 bases fitting TRBD1. The CDR3 DNA is TGTGCCAGCAGTGGGACAGTGAAAAACATTCAGTACTTC. This codes for CASSGTVKNIQYF.